This is a list of T cell receptor beta chains from one sample in a study of blood T cell repertoires in COVID-19. The data were produced by immunoSEQ multiplex PCR, yet TCRdb's version contains in-frame clones alone and is incomplete. The top ten hold under 9.5% of the sample, which has some 260,000 clones, around 89% seen once. The material sequenced was PBMCs or T cells enriched from blood (not recorded which). Source of these receptors: a middle-aged man who had recovered from COVID-19. CDR3s include the opening cysteine and the closing phenylalanine or tryptophan. A D gene is named only where the DNA matches it firmly. Clone size is shown for a subset of rows, as once, few, many or a class of expanded clone.

d_gene,len,abundance,v_gene,j_gene,CDR3nt,CDR3aa
NA,18,NA,TRBV9,TRBJ2-5,TGTGCCAGCAGCGTAGGAGGGATATGGCGGACGCTTGGGGAGACCCAGTACTTC,CASSVGGIWRTLGETQYF
TRBD1,16,NA,TRBV5-1,TRBJ2-2,TGCGCCAGCAGCGTGGGACAGGGGGTGAAAACCGGGGAGCTGTTTTTT,CASSVGQGVKTGELFF
TRBD1,16,NA,TRBV6-1,TRBJ2-7,TGTGCCAGCAGTGTCGTGGGATCGGGACAGTACTACGAGCAGTACTTC,CASSVVGSGQYYEQYF
TRBD1,13,NA,TRBV2,TRBJ1-6,TGTGCCAGCACCCGACAGGGCAATTCACCCCTCCACTTT,CASTRQGNSPLHF
TRBD2,16,NA,TRBV6-1,TRBJ2-7,TGTGCCAGCAGTGCGCTCCGGACTAGCGGGGGTTACGAGCAGTACTTC,CASSALRTSGGYEQYF
TRBD1,18,NA,TRBV9,TRBJ2-2,TGTGCCAGCAGCGTAGTAGGTGGCGACAGGGGGAACACCGGGGAGCTGTTTTTT,CASSVVGGDRGNTGELFF
NA,14,NA,TRBV3-1/TRBV3-2,TRBJ1-5,TGTGCCAGCAGCCAAGTAGGGGTGAATCAGCCCCAGCATTTT,CASSQVGVNQPQHF
TRBD1,13,NA,TRBV7-2,TRBJ1-5,TGTGCCAGCAGCAAGGGACAGAATCAGCCCCAGCATTTT,CASSKGQNQPQHF
TRBD2,16,NA,TRBV30,TRBJ2-5,TGTGCCGGAACATATAGCGGGGGGGCCAGGCAAGAGACCCAGTACTTC,CAGTYSGGARQETQYF
NA,14,NA,TRBV11-3,TRBJ1-2,TGTGCCAGCAGCTTAGCAGGGGTTGGCTATGGCTACACCTTC,CASSLAGVGYGYTF
TRBD2,15,NA,TRBV7-2,TRBJ2-4,TGTGCCAGCAGCTTGGGCGGGGGGGCCGAAAACATTCAGTACTTC,CASSLGGGAENIQYF
NA,17,NA,TRBV7-9,TRBJ1-2,TGTGCCAGCAGCTTAGTCTTTTCGGGGGTAGAGGTCTATGGCTACACCTTC,CASSLVFSGVEVYGYTF
TRBD1,14,NA,TRBV18,TRBJ2-5,TGTGCCAGCTCACCAAGGGACAGGCAAGAGACCCAGTACTTC,CASSPRDRQETQYF
TRBD1,14,NA,TRBV19,TRBJ2-3,TGTGCCAGTAGGGACAGGGGGTACGCAGATACGCAGTATTTT,CASRDRGYADTQYF
TRBD2,14,NA,TRBV6-2/TRBV6-3,TRBJ2-7,TGTGCCAGCAGTTACGCGGGAGGGTACTCCGAGCAGTACTTC,CASSYAGGYSEQYF
NA,15,NA,TRBV18,TRBJ1-2,TGTGCCAGCTCACTGGACAGTTATGCTAACTATGGCTACACCTTC,CASSLDSYANYGYTF
NA,17,NA,TRBV14,TRBJ2-7,TGTGCCAGCAGCCAAGATACAGTAGGGGCTCCCACCTACGAGCAGTACTTC,CASSQDTVGAPTYEQYF
NA,13,NA,TRBV5-4,TRBJ1-1,TGTGCCAGCAGCTTGGAACCAGACAGGAATGCTTTCTTT,CASSLEPDRNAFF
TRBD1,15,NA,TRBV30,TRBJ1-2,TGTGCCTGGAGTGTACGGGGGCAGGGGGACTATGGCTACACCTTC,CAWSVRGQGDYGYTF
NA,14,NA,TRBV25-1,TRBJ2-1,TGTGCCAGCAGTGAAAGTAGTAGAGACAATGAGCAGTTCTTC,CASSESSRDNEQFF
TRBD2,15,once,TRBV27,TRBJ2-7,TGTGCCAGCAGTTTATCTGCGGGAGTAGTCGACGAGCAGTACTTC,CASSLSAGVVDEQYF
TRBD1,16,NA,TRBV10-1,TRBJ1-2,TGCGCCAGAGTGACAGGGAAAATAGGTCCCGAGTATGGCTACACCTTC,CARVTGKIGPEYGYTF
TRBD2,19,NA,TRBV5-1,TRBJ2-7,TGCGCCAGCAGCTCCCCCCCCGGGACTAGCGGGAGGGCCGGTTACGAGCAGTACTTC,CASSSPPGTSGRAGYEQYF
NA,14,NA,TRBV6-5,TRBJ2-7,TGTGCCAGCAGAAAACAGGGAAACAGGCGTGAGCAGTACTTC,CASRKQGNRREQYF
TRBD1,18,NA,TRBV27,TRBJ1-2,TGTGCCAGCAGTTTATCTGGGACAGGGGGCCCTTCTAACTATGGCTACACCTTC,CASSLSGTGGPSNYGYTF
TRBD1,16,NA,TRBV3-1/TRBV3-2,TRBJ2-7,TGTGCCAGCAGCCAAGATAGGGACAGAGCTAACTACGAGCAGTACTTC,CASSQDRDRANYEQYF
TRBD2,15,once,TRBV7-2,TRBJ2-3,TGTGCCAGCAGCCTCACCCTAGCGGGCGCAGATACGCAGTATTTT,CASSLTLAGADTQYF
NA,16,NA,TRBV15,TRBJ1-2,TGTGCCACCAGCAGACCCCAACCGGGACACAGCGAAGGCTACACCTTC,CATSRPQPGHSEGYTF